This passage covers 2 T cell receptor beta chains from one sample sequenced in a study of T-cell reconstitution after alpha-beta-depleted transplantation in children. Molecular barcoding with unique molecular identifiers was used for the TCRbeta library. Each CDR3 protein is one row after TCRdb ran MiXCR on the PCR reads. The sample comprises nearly 400,000 distinct CDR3 sequences, 20% of which are singletons, and approximately 3.8% rests with the top ten. The material sequenced was PBMCs from the stem cell graft donor, taken from the stem cell graft. Receptors were obtained from a human donor who donated a stem cell graft to a child with acute myeloid leukemia.

This clonotype has only a few counts. The junction and the germline gene differ at one end; a read error may be behind it. The chain is built from TRBV6-2 or TRBV6-3 and TRBJ2-7, with 7 bases matching TRBD1. The V gene's germline CDR1 is MNHEY and CDR2 SVGEGT. The length of the CDR3 is 15 residues. The CDR3 DNA reads as TGTGCCAGCACCCCCCCGGACAGGAGGTCCTCCGAGCAGTACTTC. It encodes CASTPPDRRSSEQYF.

This clonotype has just a few counts. This rearrangement joins TRBV12-3 or TRBV12-4 to TRBJ2-1; D is undetermined. V gave up 6 bases and J gave up 7 bases, with 13 bases separating them. This CDR3 comprises 13 residues. The CDR3 is CASSQTIRNEQFF. The CDR3 DNA reads TGTGCCAGCAGCCAAACAATCCGGAATGAGCAGTTCTTC.